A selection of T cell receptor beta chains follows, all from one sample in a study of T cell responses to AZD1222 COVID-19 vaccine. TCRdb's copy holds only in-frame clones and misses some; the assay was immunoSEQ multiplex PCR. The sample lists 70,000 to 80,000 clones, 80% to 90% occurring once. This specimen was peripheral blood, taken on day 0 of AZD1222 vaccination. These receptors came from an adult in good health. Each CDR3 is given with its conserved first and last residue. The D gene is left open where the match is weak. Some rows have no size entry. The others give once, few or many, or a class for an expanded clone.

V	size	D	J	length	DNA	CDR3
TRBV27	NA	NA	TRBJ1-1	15	TGTGCCAGCAATCCAAGTGGGGGCATGAACACTGAAGCTTTCTTT	CASNPSGGMNTEAFF
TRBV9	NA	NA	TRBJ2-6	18	TGTGCCAGCAGCGTATTTGGGAGCCCCATCTCTGGGGCCAACGTCCTGACTTTC	CASSVFGSPISGANVLTF
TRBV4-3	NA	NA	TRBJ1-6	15	TGCGCCAGCAGCCAAGAGGCAGGGCGATATTCACCCCTCCACTTT	CASSQEAGRYSPLHF
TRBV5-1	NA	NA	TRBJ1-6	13	TGCGCCAGCAGCCCAGCAGCTATGACACCCCTCCACTTT	CASSPAAMTPLHF
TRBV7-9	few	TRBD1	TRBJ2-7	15	TGTGCCAGCAGCCATCAGGGACAGGGGTTCTACGAGCAGTACTTC	CASSHQGQGFYEQYF
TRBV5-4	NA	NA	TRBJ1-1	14	TGTGCCAGCAGCTTTTCGACAGGGAACACTGAAGCTTTCTTT	CASSFSTGNTEAFF
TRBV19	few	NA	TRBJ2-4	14	TGTGCCAGTAGTATCTTCTCCTCATCCGACATTCAGTACTTC	CASSIFSSSDIQYF
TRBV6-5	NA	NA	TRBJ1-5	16	TGTGCCAGCAGTTACTGGGGTCCGACTGGCAATCAGCCCCAGCATTTT	CASSYWGPTGNQPQHF
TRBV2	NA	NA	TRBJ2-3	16	TGTGCCAGCAGTGAAGGGCAGGGTTTGTTGTGGGATACGCAGTATTTT	CASSEGQGLLWDTQYF
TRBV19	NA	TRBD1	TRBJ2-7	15	TGTGCCAGTAGTATCATCGGGACAGGGTCCCACGAGCAGTACTTC	CASSIIGTGSHEQYF
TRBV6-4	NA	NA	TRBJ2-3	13	TGTGCCAGCAGTGAAGGGCCCACAGATACGCAGTATTTT	CASSEGPTDTQYF
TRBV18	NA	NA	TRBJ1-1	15	TGTGCCAGCTCACCACCGATCGCGCGGGGCACTGAAGCTTTCTTT	CASSPPIARGTEAFF
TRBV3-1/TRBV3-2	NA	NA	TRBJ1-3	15	TGTGCCAGCAGGAGCCAGGGTTCTTCTGGAAACACCATATATTTT	CASRSQGSSGNTIYF
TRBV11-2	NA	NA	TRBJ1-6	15	TGTGCCAGCAGATCACCGGGACTGAATAATTCACCCCTCCACTTT	CASRSPGLNNSPLHF
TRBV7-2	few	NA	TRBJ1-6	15	TGTGCCAGCAGCCCCCGGGGGGCCCTATCCTCACCCCTCCACTTT	CASSPRGALSSPLHF
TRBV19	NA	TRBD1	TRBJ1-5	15	TGTGCCAGTAGTATTTACAGGGGCGGCAATCAGCCCCAGCATTTT	CASSIYRGGNQPQHF
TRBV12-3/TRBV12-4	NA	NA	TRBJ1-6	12	TGTGCCAGCAGTCGGATTTATTCACCCCTCCACTTT	CASSRIYSPLHF
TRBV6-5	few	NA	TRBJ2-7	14	TGTGCCAGCAGCCTTAGTCTGAGCTCCTACGAGCAGTACTTC	CASSLSLSSYEQYF
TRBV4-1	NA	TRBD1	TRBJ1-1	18	TGCGCCAGCACCTTAAACCCGCCGGACAGGGGAACGAACACTGAAGCTTTCTTT	CASTLNPPDRGTNTEAFF
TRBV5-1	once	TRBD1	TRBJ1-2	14	TGCGCCAGCAGCTCGGGACAGGGGAGGGATGGCTACACCTTC	CASSSGQGRDGYTF
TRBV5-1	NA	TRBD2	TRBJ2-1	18	TGCGCCAGCAGCTTCGGGACTAGCGGGAGGAATGGGGAGAATGAGCAGTTCTTC	CASSFGTSGRNGENEQFF
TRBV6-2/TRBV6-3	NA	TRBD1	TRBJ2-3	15	TGTGCCAGCAGTTACGACAGGGCCTCAGCAGATACGCAGTATTTT	CASSYDRASADTQYF
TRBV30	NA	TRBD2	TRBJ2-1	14	TGTGCCTGGAGAGGACTAGCGGCCTACAATGAGCAGTTCTTC	CAWRGLAAYNEQFF
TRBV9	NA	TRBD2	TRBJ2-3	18	TGTGCCAGCAGCATCGCTAGCGGGACCCCCTCTTGGACAGATACGCAGTATTTT	CASSIASGTPSWTDTQYF
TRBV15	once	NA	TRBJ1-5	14	TGTGCCACCAGCAGGGTTGCCCAAAATCAGCCCCAGCATTTT	CATSRVAQNQPQHF
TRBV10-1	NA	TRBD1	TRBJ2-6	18	TGCGCCAGCAGTGACCTGACCGGGACAGTCGCCCGGGCCAACGTCCTGACTTTC	CASSDLTGTVARANVLTF
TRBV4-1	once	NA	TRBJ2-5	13	TGCGCCAGCAGCCAAGTCCCAAGTGAGACCCAGTACTTC	CASSQVPSETQYF
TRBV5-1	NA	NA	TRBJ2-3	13	TGCGCCAGCAGCTCCACACTCACAGATACGCAGTATTTT	CASSSTLTDTQYF
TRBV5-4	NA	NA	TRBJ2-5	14	TGTGCCAGCAGCTTGGCCACTAATTCCGAGACCCAGTACTTC	CASSLATNSETQYF
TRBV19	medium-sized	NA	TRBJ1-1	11	TGTGCCAGTAGGCAGAACACTGAAGCTTTCTTT	CASRQNTEAFF
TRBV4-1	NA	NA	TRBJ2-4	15	TGCGCCAGCAGCCAAGTTGGGGTGAGCAAAAACATTCAGTACTTC	CASSQVGVSKNIQYF
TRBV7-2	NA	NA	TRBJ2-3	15	TGTGCCAGCAGCTTAGGCGGAAAGATCCCAGATACGCAGTATTTT	CASSLGGKIPDTQYF
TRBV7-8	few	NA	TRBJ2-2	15	TGTGCCAGCAGCTTAGGGCTTTCCAACACCGGGGAGCTGTTTTTT	CASSLGLSNTGELFF
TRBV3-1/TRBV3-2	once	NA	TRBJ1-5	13	TGTGCCAGCAGCGCGGGGATCGAACGGCCCCAGCATTTT	CASSAGIERPQHF
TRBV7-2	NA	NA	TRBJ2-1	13	TGTGCCAGCAGCACGAGGTTGGGCAATGAGCAGTTCTTC	CASSTRLGNEQFF
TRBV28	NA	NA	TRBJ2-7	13	TGTGCCAGCAGTTTCCCCACGACCTACGAGCAGTACTTC	CASSFPTTYEQYF
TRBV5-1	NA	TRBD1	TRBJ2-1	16	TGCGCCAGCAGCTCGTCCGGGACAGGGGGTGTCGATGAGCAGTTCTTC	CASSSSGTGGVDEQFF
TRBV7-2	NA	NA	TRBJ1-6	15	TGTGCCAGCAGCTTATATTTCAGGGAGAATTCACCCCTCCACTTT	CASSLYFRENSPLHF
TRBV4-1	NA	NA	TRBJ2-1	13	TGCGCCAGCAGCCTACAGGGATTCGATGAGCAGTTCTTC	CASSLQGFDEQFF
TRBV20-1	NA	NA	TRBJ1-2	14	TGCAGTGCTAGTAGGCGCGAAGAGGACTATGGCTACACCTTC	CSASRREEDYGYTF
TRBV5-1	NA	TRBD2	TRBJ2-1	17	TGCGCCAGCAGCTTGGGCCCCACGGGACTAGATATCTATGAGCAGTTCTTC	CASSLGPTGLDIYEQFF